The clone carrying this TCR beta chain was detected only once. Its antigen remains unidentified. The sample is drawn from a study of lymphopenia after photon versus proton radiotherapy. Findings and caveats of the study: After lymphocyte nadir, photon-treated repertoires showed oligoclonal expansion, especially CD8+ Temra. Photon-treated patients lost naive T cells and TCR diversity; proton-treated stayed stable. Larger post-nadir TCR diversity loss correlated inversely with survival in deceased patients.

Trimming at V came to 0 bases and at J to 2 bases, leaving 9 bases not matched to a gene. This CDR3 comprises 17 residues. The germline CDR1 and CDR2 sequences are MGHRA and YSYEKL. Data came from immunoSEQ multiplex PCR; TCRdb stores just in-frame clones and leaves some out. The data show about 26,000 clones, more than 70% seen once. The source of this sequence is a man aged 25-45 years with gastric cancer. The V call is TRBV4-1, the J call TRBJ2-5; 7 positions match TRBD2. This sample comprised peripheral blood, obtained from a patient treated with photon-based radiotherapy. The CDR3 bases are TGCGCCAGCAGCCAAGAAAGGTCGGGAGGCACACAAGAGACCCAGTACTTC. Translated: CASSQERSGGTQETQYF.